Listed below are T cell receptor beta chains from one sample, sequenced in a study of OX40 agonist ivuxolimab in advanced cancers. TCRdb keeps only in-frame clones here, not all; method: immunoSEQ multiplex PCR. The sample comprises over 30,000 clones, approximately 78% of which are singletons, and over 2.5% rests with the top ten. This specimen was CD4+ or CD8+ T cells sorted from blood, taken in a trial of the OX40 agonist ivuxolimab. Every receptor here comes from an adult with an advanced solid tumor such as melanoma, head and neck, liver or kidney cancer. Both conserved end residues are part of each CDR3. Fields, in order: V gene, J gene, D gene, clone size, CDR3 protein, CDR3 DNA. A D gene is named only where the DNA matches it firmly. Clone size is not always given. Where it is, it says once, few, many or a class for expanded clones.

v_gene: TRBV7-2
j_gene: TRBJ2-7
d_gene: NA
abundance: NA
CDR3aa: CASSRGRDYEQYF
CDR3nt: TGTGCCAGCAGCCGGGGCAGGGACTACGAGCAGTACTTC

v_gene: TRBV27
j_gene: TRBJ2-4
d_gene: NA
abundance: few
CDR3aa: CASSSLGAKNIQYF
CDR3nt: TGTGCCAGCAGTTCCTTGGGAGCCAAAAACATTCAGTACTTC

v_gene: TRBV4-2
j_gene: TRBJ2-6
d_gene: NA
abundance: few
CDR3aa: CASSLGNSGANVLTF
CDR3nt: TGTGCCAGCAGCCTGGGGAACTCTGGGGCCAACGTCCTGACTTTC

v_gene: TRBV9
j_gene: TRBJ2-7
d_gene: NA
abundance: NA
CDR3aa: CASSPGATYEQYF
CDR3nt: TGTGCCAGCAGCCCCGGGGCCACCTACGAGCAGTACTTC

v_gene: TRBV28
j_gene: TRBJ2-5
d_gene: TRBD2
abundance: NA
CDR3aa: CASNSSGGAETQYF
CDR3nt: TGTGCCAGCAACTCCAGCGGGGGGGCGGAGACCCAGTACTTC

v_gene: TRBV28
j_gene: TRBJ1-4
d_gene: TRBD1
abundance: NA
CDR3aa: CASKEVGGGNNEKLFF
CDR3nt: TGTGCCTCCAAAGAGGTGGGAGGGGGCAATAATGAAAAACTGTTTTTT

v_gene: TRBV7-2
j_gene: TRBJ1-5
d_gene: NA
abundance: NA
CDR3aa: CASSLQPYQPQHF
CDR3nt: TGTGCCAGCAGCTTACAACCTTATCAGCCCCAGCATTTT

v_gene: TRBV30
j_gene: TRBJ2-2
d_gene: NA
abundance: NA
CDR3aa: CAWSVEGYTGELFF
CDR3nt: TGTGCCTGGAGTGTGGAGGGATACACCGGGGAGCTGTTTTTT

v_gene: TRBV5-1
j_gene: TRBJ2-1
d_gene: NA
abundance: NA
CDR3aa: CASSILGTALGDEQFF
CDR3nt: TGCGCCAGCAGCATTCTCGGGACTGCCCTCGGGGATGAGCAGTTCTTC

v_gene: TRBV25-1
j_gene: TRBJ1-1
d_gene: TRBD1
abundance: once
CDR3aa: CASSPQGARNTEAFF
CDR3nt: TGTGCCAGCAGTCCACAGGGGGCGAGGAACACTGAAGCTTTCTTT

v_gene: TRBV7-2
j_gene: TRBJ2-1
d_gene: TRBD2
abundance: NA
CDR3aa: CASSLAGTSGKNEQFF
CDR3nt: TGTGCCAGCAGCTTAGCGGGGACTAGCGGGAAAAATGAGCAGTTCTTC

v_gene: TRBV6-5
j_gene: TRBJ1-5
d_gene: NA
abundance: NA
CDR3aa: CASSPRGGNQPQHF
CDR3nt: TGTGCCAGCAGCCCACGAGGAGGCAATCAGCCCCAGCATTTT

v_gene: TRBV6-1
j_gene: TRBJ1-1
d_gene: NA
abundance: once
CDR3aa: CASSNERNTEAFF
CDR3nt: TGTGCCAGCAGCAACGAACGGAACACTGAAGCTTTCTTT

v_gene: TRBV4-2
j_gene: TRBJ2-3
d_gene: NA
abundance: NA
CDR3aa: CASSQAWASADTQYF
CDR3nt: TGTGCCAGCAGCCAAGCGTGGGCTAGCGCGGATACGCAGTATTTT

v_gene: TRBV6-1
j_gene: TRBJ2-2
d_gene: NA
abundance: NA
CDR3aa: CASSEQGSSTGELFF
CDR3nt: TGTGCCAGCAGTGAACAGGGGTCGTCCACCGGGGAGCTGTTTTTT

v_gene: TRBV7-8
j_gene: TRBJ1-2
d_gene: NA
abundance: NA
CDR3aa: CASSLGGFGYTF
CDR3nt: TGTGCCAGCAGCTTAGGGGGCTTCGGCTACACCTTC

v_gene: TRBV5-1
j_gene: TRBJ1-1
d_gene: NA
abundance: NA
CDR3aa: CASSLQAPNTEAFF
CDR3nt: TGCGCCAGCAGCCTCCAGGCCCCGAACACTGAAGCTTTCTTT

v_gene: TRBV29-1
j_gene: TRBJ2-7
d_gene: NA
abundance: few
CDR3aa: CSVKYDYEQYF
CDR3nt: TGCAGCGTTAAGTACGACTACGAGCAGTACTTC

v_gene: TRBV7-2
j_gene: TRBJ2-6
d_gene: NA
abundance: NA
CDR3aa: CASSRAPPGDGANVLTF
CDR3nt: TGTGCCAGCAGCCGGGCCCCTCCGGGGGATGGGGCCAACGTCCTGACTTTC

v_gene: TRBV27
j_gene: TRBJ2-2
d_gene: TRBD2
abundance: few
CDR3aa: CASSSPGLEGNGELFF
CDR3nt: TGTGCCAGCAGTTCCCCGGGACTAGAGGGCAACGGGGAGCTGTTTTTT

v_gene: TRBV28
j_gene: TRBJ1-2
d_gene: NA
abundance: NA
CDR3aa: CASSLPGHGYTF
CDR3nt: TGTGCCAGCAGTCTTCCGGGCCATGGCTACACCTTC

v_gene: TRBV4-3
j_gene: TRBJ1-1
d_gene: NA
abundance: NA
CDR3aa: CASSQDSGGTNTEAFF
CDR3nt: TGCGCCAGCAGCCAAGATAGTGGGGGCACGAACACTGAAGCTTTCTTT

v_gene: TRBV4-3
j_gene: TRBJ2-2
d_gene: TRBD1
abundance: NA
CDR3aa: CASSQKGTGSSTGELFF
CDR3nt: TGCGCCAGCAGCCAAAAGGGGACAGGGAGTTCGACCGGGGAGCTGTTTTTT

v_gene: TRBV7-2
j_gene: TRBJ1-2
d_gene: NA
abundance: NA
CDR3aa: CASSSTRDGGGYTF
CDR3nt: TGTGCCAGCAGCTCAACCAGGGACGGTGGAGGCTACACCTTC

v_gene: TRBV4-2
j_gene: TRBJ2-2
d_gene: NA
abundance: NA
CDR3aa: CASRLGTAANTGELFF
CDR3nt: TGTGCCAGCAGACTCGGAACCGCCGCGAACACCGGGGAGCTGTTTTTT

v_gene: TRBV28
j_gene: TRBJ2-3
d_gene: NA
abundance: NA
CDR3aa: CASRIGLVADTQYF
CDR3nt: TGTGCCAGCAGGATTGGCCTAGTAGCTGATACGCAGTATTTT

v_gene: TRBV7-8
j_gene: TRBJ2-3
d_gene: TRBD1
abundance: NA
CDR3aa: CASSRDRKTSTDTQYF
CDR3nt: TGTGCCAGCAGCCGGGACAGGAAAACAAGCACAGATACGCAGTATTTT

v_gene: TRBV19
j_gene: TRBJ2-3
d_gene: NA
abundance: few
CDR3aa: CASSPRAHLKADTQYF
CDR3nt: TGTGCCAGTAGCCCGCGGGCTCACTTAAAAGCAGATACGCAGTATTTT

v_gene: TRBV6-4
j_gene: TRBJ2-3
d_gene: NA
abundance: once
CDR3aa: CASSDSPSVSTDTQYF
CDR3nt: TGTGCCAGCAGTGACTCGCCTAGCGTCAGCACAGATACGCAGTATTTT

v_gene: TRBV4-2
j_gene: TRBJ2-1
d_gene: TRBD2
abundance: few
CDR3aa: CASNLAGTSGYEQFF
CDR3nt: TGTGCCAGCAACCTTGCCGGGACTAGTGGCTATGAGCAGTTCTTC

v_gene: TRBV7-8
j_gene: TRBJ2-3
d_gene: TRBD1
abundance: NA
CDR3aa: CASSFAKGARDTQYF
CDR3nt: TGTGCCAGCAGCTTCGCAAAGGGGGCACGAGATACGCAGTATTTT

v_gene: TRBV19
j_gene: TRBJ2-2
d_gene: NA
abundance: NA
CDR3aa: CASASWGGGELFF
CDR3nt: TGTGCCAGTGCCTCCTGGGGCGGGGGGGAGCTGTTTTTT

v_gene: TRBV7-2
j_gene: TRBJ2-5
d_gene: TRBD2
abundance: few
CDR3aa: CASSLGGRTETQYF
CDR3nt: TGTGCCAGCAGCTTAGGCGGGAGGACGGAGACCCAGTACTTC

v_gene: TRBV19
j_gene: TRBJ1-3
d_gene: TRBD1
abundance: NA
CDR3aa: CATTIDRASGNTIYF
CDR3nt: TGTGCCACTACGATCGACAGGGCCTCTGGAAACACCATATATTTT

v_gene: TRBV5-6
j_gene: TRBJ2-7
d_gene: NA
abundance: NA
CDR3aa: CASSLAAGVRGRAYEQYF
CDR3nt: TGTGCCAGCAGCTTGGCCGCCGGGGTCCGGGGGCGCGCCTACGAGCAGTACTTC

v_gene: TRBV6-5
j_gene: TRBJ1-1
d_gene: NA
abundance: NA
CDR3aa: CASSSLTGNTEAFF
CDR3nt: TGTGCCAGCAGTTCCTTGACAGGGAACACTGAAGCTTTCTTT

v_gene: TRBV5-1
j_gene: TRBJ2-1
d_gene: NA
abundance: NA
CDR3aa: CASRLTGSSYNEQFF
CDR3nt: TGCGCCAGCAGGTTAACTGGAAGCTCCTACAATGAGCAGTTCTTC

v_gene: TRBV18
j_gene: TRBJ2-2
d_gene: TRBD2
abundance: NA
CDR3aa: CASSLGGRTTGELFF
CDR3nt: TGTGCCAGCTCACTAGGCGGGAGGACCACCGGGGAGCTGTTTTTT

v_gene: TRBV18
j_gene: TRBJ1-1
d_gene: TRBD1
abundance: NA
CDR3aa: CASSPRTGGPEAFF
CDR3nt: TGTGCCAGCTCACCAAGGACAGGGGGCCCTGAAGCTTTCTTT

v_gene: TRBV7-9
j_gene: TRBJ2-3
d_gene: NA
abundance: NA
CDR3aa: CASTPGLPNTDTQYF
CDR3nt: TGTGCCAGCACACCGGGACTTCCGAATACAGATACGCAGTATTTT

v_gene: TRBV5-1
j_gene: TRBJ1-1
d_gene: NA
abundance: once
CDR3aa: CASSSLEGTEAFF
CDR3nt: TGCGCCAGCAGCTCCCTGGAAGGAACTGAAGCTTTCTTT

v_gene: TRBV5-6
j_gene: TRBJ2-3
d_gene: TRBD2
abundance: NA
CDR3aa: CASSHTSGGTDTQYF
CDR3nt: TGTGCCAGCAGCCATACTAGCGGGGGCACAGATACGCAGTATTTT

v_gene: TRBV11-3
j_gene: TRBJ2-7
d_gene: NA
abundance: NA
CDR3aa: CASSPGHGEQYF
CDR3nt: TGTGCCAGCAGCCCAGGTCATGGCGAGCAGTACTTC

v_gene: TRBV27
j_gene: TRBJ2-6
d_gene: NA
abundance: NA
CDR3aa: CASSFQALSGANVLTF
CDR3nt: TGTGCCAGCAGTTTTCAGGCGCTCTCTGGGGCCAACGTCCTGACTTTC

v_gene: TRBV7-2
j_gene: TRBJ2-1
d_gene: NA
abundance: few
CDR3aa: CASSLGQPGNEQFF
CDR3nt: TGTGCCAGCAGCCTGGGACAACCCGGGAATGAGCAGTTCTTC

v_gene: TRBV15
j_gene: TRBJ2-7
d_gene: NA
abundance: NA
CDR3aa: CATSRTLGRGRPYEQYF
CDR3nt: TGTGCCACCAGCAGAACCTTGGGGCGGGGCAGGCCCTACGAGCAGTACTTC

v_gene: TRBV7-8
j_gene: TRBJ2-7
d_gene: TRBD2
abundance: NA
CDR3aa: CASSPGVAGGYEQYF
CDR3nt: TGTGCCAGCAGCCCGGGGGTAGCGGGAGGATACGAGCAGTACTTC

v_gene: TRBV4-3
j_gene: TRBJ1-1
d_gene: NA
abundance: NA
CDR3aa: CASSQVRDTEAFF
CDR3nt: TGCGCCAGCAGCCAAGTTAGGGACACTGAAGCTTTCTTT

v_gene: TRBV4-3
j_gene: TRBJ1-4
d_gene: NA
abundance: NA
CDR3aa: CASSQDRVRGEKLFF
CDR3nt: TGCGCCAGCAGCCAAGATCGAGTTCGGGGCGAAAAACTGTTTTTT

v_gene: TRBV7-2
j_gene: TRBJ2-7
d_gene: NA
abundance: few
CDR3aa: CASSSQGFGEQYF
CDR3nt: TGTGCCAGCAGCTCACAGGGTTTCGGCGAGCAGTACTTC

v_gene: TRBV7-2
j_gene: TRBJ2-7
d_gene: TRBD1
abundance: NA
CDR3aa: CASRTGTGAYEQYF
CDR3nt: TGTGCCAGCAGGACCGGGACAGGGGCCTACGAGCAGTACTTC

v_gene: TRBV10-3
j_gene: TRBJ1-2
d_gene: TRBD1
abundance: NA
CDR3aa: CATYLGQGSYGYTF
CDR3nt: TGTGCCACCTACCTCGGACAGGGAAGCTATGGCTACACCTTC

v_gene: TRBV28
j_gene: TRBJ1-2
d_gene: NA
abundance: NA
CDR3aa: CASSFGDEGYTF
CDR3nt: TGTGCCAGCAGTTTTGGAGATGAAGGCTACACCTTC